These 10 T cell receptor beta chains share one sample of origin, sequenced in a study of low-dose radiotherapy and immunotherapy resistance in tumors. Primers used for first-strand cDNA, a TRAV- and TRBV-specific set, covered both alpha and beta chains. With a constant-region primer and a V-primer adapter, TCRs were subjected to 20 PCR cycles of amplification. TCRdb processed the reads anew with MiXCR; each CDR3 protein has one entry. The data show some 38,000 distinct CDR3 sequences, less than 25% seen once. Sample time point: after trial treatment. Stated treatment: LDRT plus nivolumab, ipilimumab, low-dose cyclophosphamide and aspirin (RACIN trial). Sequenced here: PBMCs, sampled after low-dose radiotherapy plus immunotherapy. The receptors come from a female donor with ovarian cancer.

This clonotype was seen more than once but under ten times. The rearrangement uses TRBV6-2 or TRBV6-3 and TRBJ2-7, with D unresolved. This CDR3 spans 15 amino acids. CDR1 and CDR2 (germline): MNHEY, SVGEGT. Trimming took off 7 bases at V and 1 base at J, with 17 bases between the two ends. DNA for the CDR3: TGTGCCAGCACCCTAAACGGTGACACTTCCTACGAGCAGTACTTC. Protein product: CASTLNGDTSYEQYF.

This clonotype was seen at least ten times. This chain's CDR3 is CASRDRANQPQHF. The DNA of the CDR3 is TGTGCCAGCAGGGACAGGGCGAATCAGCCCCAGCATTTT. V usage is TRBV6-2 or TRBV6-3 and J usage is TRBJ1-5; 8 nucleotides match TRBD1. The CDR3 runs 13 residues. Germline trimming cut 6 bases from V and 4 bases from J; bases unmatched to any gene: 2. The germline gives CDR1 MNHEY, CDR2 SVGEGT.

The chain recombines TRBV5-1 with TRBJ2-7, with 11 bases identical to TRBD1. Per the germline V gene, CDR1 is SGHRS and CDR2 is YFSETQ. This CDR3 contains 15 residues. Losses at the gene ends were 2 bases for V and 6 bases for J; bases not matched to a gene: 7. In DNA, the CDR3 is TGCGCCAGCAGCTTTCTGGACAGGGGGCAGAGCGAGCAGTACTTC. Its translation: CASSFLDRGQSEQYF. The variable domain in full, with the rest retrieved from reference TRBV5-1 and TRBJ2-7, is KAGVTQTPRYLIKTRGQQVTLSCSPISGHRSVSWYQQTPGQGLQFLFEYFSETQRNKGNFPGRFSGRQFSNSRSEMNVSTLELGDSALYLCASSFLDRGQSEQYFGPGTRLTVT.

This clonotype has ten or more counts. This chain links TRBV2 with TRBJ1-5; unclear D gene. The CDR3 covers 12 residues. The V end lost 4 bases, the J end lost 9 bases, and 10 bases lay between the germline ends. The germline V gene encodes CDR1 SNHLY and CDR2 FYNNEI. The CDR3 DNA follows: TGTGCCAGCAGTGCCACGATTGGGCCCCAGCATTTT. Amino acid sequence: CASSATIGPQHF.

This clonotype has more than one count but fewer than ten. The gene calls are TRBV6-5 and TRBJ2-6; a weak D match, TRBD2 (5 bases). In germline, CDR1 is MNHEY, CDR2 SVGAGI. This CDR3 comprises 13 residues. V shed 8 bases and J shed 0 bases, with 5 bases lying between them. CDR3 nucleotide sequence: TGTGCCAGCCGGGGCTCTGGGGCCAACGTCCTGACTTTC. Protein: CASRGSGANVLTF.

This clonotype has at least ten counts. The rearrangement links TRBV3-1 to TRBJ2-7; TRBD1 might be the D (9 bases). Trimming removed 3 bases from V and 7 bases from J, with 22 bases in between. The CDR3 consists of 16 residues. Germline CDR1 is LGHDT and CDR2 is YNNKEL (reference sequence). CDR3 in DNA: TGTGCCAGCAGCCACATGGGACAGGGCTCGGGAGGGGAGCAGTACTTC. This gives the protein CASSHMGQGSGGEQYF.

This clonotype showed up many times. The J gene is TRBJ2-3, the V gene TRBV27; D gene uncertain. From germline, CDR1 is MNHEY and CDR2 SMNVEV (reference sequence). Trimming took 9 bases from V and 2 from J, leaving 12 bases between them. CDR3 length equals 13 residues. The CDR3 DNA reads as TGTGCCAGTCGGGCCCTGGCCACAGATACGCAGTATTTT. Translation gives CASRALATDTQYF.

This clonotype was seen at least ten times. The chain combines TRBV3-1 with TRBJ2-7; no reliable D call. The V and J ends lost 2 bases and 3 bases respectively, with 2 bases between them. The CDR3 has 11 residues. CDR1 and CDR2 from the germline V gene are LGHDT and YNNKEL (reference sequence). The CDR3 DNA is TGTGCCAGCAGCCAATACTACGAGCAGTACTTC. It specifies CASSQYYEQYF.

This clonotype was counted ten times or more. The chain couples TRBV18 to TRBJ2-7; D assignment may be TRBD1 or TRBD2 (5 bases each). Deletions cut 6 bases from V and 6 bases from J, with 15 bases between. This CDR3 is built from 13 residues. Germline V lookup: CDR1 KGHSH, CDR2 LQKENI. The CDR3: CASSRGSSGEQYF. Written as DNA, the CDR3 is TGTGCCAGCTCGAGGGGCAGCTCGGGCGAGCAGTACTTC.

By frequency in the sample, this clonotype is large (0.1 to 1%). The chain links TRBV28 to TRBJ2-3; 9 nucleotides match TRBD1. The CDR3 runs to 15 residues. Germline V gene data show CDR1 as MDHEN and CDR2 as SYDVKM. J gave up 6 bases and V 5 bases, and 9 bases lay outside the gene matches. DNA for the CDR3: TGTGCCAGCAGTCTGGACAGGGGAGGGGCGGATACGCAGTATTTT. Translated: CASSLDRGGADTQYF. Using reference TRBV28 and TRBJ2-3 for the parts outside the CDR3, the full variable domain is DVKVTQSSRYLVKRTGEKVFLECVQDMDHENMFWYRQDPGLGLRLIYFSYDVKMKEKGDIPEGYSVSREKKERFSLILESASTNQTSMYLCASSLDRGGADTQYFGPGTRLTVL.